A selection of T cell receptor beta chains follows, all from one sample in a study of OX40 agonist ivuxolimab in advanced cancers. Sequenced by immunoSEQ multiplex PCR; TCRdb stores in-frame clones only, minus some. The repertoire holds about 90,000 clones, roughly nine tenths seen once, with about 8.5% in the top ten. The material was CD4+ or CD8+ T cells sorted from blood, obtained in a trial of the OX40 agonist ivuxolimab. The receptors were gathered from an adult with an advanced solid tumor such as melanoma, head and neck, liver or kidney cancer. Both conserved end residues are part of each CDR3. Each record gives: CDR3 DNA, CDR3 protein, D gene, clone size, J gene, V gene. A D gene is named only where the DNA matches it firmly. Size values are once, few and many counts, or a class for expanded clones, and some rows have none.

CDR3 DNA: TGTGCCAGCAGCCAAGAAGGGAGGGGAACAGGCGATGAAAAACTGTTTTTT
CDR3 protein: CASSQEGRGTGDEKLFF
D gene: .
clone size: few
J gene: TRBJ1-4
V gene: TRBV4-2

CDR3 DNA: TGTGCCAGCAGTTACAACCGAGAGACCCAGTACTTC
CDR3 protein: CASSYNRETQYF
D gene: .
clone size: .
J gene: TRBJ2-5
V gene: TRBV6-5

CDR3 DNA: TGTGCCAGCAGCTTAGACGGCGAGCAGTACTTC
CDR3 protein: CASSLDGEQYF
D gene: .
clone size: .
J gene: TRBJ2-7
V gene: TRBV11-2

CDR3 DNA: TGTGCCAGCAGCTTGGTGCATTACAATGAGCAGTTCTTC
CDR3 protein: CASSLVHYNEQFF
D gene: .
clone size: once
J gene: TRBJ2-1
V gene: TRBV5-5

CDR3 DNA: TGTGCCAGCAGCGTACAGGCGGACGAAGATACGCAGTATTTT
CDR3 protein: CASSVQADEDTQYF
D gene: .
clone size: .
J gene: TRBJ2-3
V gene: TRBV9

CDR3 DNA: TGCGCCAGCAGCTCAAACACCGGGGAGCTGTTTTTT
CDR3 protein: CASSSNTGELFF
D gene: .
clone size: .
J gene: TRBJ2-2
V gene: TRBV5-1

CDR3 DNA: TGCAGCGCCTACAGGCTACCCGGGGAGACCCAGTACTTC
CDR3 protein: CSAYRLPGETQYF
D gene: .
clone size: .
J gene: TRBJ2-5
V gene: TRBV29-1

CDR3 DNA: TGTGCCAGCCCCCAGGGGGGGGCCCTTGAAGCTTTCTTT
CDR3 protein: CASPQGGALEAFF
D gene: TRBD1
clone size: .
J gene: TRBJ1-1
V gene: TRBV2

CDR3 DNA: TGTGCCAGTAGTCAACAGGGGAACTATGGCTACACCTTC
CDR3 protein: CASSQQGNYGYTF
D gene: TRBD1
clone size: .
J gene: TRBJ1-2
V gene: TRBV19

CDR3 DNA: TGTGCCAGCAGACAGGGAGCCGAGCAGTACTTC
CDR3 protein: CASRQGAEQYF
D gene: .
clone size: .
J gene: TRBJ2-7
V gene: TRBV27

CDR3 DNA: TGCGCCAGCAGCCCTACTAGCGGGAGCCACAATGAGCAGTTCTTC
CDR3 protein: CASSPTSGSHNEQFF
D gene: TRBD2
clone size: .
J gene: TRBJ2-1
V gene: TRBV5-1

CDR3 DNA: TGCAGCGTCGTCAGAGGAGAGACCCAGTACTTC
CDR3 protein: CSVVRGETQYF
D gene: .
clone size: .
J gene: TRBJ2-5
V gene: TRBV29-1

CDR3 DNA: TGTGCCAGCAGCTTAGTGGAGGGCGAGCAGTACTTC
CDR3 protein: CASSLVEGEQYF
D gene: .
clone size: .
J gene: TRBJ2-7
V gene: TRBV7-9

CDR3 DNA: TGTGCCAGCAGTTTAACTAGCGGAGGATACGAGCAGTACTTC
CDR3 protein: CASSLTSGGYEQYF
D gene: TRBD2
clone size: .
J gene: TRBJ2-7
V gene: TRBV27

CDR3 DNA: TGCAGCGTTGAAGGGGGAGGGAGCTACGAGCAGTACTTC
CDR3 protein: CSVEGGGSYEQYF
D gene: TRBD2
clone size: .
J gene: TRBJ2-7
V gene: TRBV29-1

CDR3 DNA: TGTGCCAGCACGCCATACCGGGGCAGGGAGCCCTATGGCTACACCTTC
CDR3 protein: CASTPYRGREPYGYTF
D gene: .
clone size: .
J gene: TRBJ1-2
V gene: TRBV5-4

CDR3 DNA: TGCGCCAGCAGTCAGGGGGACAGCGCTAATGAAAAACTGTTTTTT
CDR3 protein: CASSQGDSANEKLFF
D gene: TRBD1
clone size: few
J gene: TRBJ1-4
V gene: TRBV10-1

CDR3 DNA: TGTGCCAGCAGCCACCAACCAGGGTTCACTGAAGCTTTCTTT
CDR3 protein: CASSHQPGFTEAFF
D gene: .
clone size: once
J gene: TRBJ1-1
V gene: TRBV14

CDR3 DNA: TGTGCCAGCAGCTTTTCGCCTAGCGGCAATGAGCAGTTCTTC
CDR3 protein: CASSFSPSGNEQFF
D gene: TRBD2
clone size: .
J gene: TRBJ2-1
V gene: TRBV11-1

CDR3 DNA: TGTGCCAGCAGCACACGAGGACACTGGTCCTCCTACGAGCAGTACTTC
CDR3 protein: CASSTRGHWSSYEQYF
D gene: .
clone size: .
J gene: TRBJ2-7
V gene: TRBV11-1

CDR3 DNA: TGTGCCAGCAGCTTGAAGGCGACGGGGGGAGGCGAGACCCAGTACTTC
CDR3 protein: CASSLKATGGGETQYF
D gene: TRBD2
clone size: .
J gene: TRBJ2-5
V gene: TRBV5-4

CDR3 DNA: TGTGCCAGCAGTTCGACCAGAAATATTACAATTGAGCAGTTCTTC
CDR3 protein: CASSSTRNITIEQFF
D gene: .
clone size: .
J gene: TRBJ2-1
V gene: TRBV28

CDR3 DNA: TGTGCCAGCAGTGTTCGGGGGGACGGGGAGCTGTTTTTT
CDR3 protein: CASSVRGDGELFF
D gene: TRBD2
clone size: .
J gene: TRBJ2-2
V gene: TRBV27

CDR3 DNA: TGCGCCAGCAGCCAAGATACACAGGGGGCCTACGAGCAGTACTTC
CDR3 protein: CASSQDTQGAYEQYF
D gene: TRBD1
clone size: .
J gene: TRBJ2-7
V gene: TRBV4-1

CDR3 DNA: TGTGCCAGCAGTTTTGGTGATCGCGAGCAGTACTTC
CDR3 protein: CASSFGDREQYF
D gene: .
clone size: .
J gene: TRBJ2-7
V gene: TRBV27

CDR3 DNA: TGCGCCAGCAGCTTGGGAGTGTCGGGCACAGATACGCAGTATTTT
CDR3 protein: CASSLGVSGTDTQYF
D gene: .
clone size: .
J gene: TRBJ2-3
V gene: TRBV5-1

CDR3 DNA: TGTGCCAGCAGCTCCCCGGGCGGGGTAGGAATTCTTGGCTACACCTTC
CDR3 protein: CASSSPGGVGILGYTF
D gene: .
clone size: .
J gene: TRBJ1-2
V gene: TRBV7-9

CDR3 DNA: TGTGCCAGTAGTATTTTATTGTACGGAGGCTACACCTTC
CDR3 protein: CASSILLYGGYTF
D gene: .
clone size: .
J gene: TRBJ1-2
V gene: TRBV19

CDR3 DNA: TGTGCCAGCAGTTACGTTCTAGCGAGAGGGGAGACCCAGTACTTC
CDR3 protein: CASSYVLARGETQYF
D gene: .
clone size: .
J gene: TRBJ2-5
V gene: TRBV6-5

CDR3 DNA: TGTGCCAGCAGCTCCCAGGGACATGAGCAGTTCTTC
CDR3 protein: CASSSQGHEQFF
D gene: .
clone size: .
J gene: TRBJ2-1
V gene: TRBV7-9

CDR3 DNA: TGTGCCAGCAGCTTGTCATCAGGAAACACCATATATTTT
CDR3 protein: CASSLSSGNTIYF
D gene: .
clone size: .
J gene: TRBJ1-3
V gene: TRBV5-4

CDR3 DNA: TGTGCCAGCAGTTCCACTAGCGGGAGAGTCGGGGAGCTGTTTTTT
CDR3 protein: CASSSTSGRVGELFF
D gene: TRBD2
clone size: .
J gene: TRBJ2-2
V gene: TRBV6-5

CDR3 DNA: TGTGCCAGTAGTATAGGAGGGGGATTTGGGGAGACCCAGTACTTC
CDR3 protein: CASSIGGGFGETQYF
D gene: .
clone size: .
J gene: TRBJ2-5
V gene: TRBV19

CDR3 DNA: TGTGCCAGCAGTTACTTGAGGGGCCCTGAAGCTTTCTTT
CDR3 protein: CASSYLRGPEAFF
D gene: .
clone size: .
J gene: TRBJ1-1
V gene: TRBV6-5

CDR3 DNA: TGCGCCAGCAGCTCCCGGGGTGGGACAGGGAACCACAATGAGCAGTTCTTC
CDR3 protein: CASSSRGGTGNHNEQFF
D gene: TRBD1
clone size: .
J gene: TRBJ2-1
V gene: TRBV5-1

CDR3 DNA: TGTGCCAGCACCTGGGACGGCCAAAGGGAAAAACTGTTTTTT
CDR3 protein: CASTWDGQREKLFF
D gene: .
clone size: once
J gene: TRBJ1-4
V gene: TRBV6-6

CDR3 DNA: TGTGCCAGCTCACCAGGGGGCGGAGATACGCAGTATTTT
CDR3 protein: CASSPGGGDTQYF
D gene: .
clone size: .
J gene: TRBJ2-3
V gene: TRBV18

CDR3 DNA: TGCGCCAGCAGCCAAGATTTAGGGGGTCGGGAGCAGTTCTTC
CDR3 protein: CASSQDLGGREQFF
D gene: .
clone size: .
J gene: TRBJ2-1
V gene: TRBV4-1

CDR3 DNA: TGTGCTAGTGGTTTGAGGGACTGGAGTGAAGCTTTCTTT
CDR3 protein: CASGLRDWSEAFF
D gene: .
clone size: .
J gene: TRBJ1-1
V gene: TRBV12-5

CDR3 DNA: TGCGCCAGCAGCTTGGAGAGTCTTTATGGCTACACCTTC
CDR3 protein: CASSLESLYGYTF
D gene: .
clone size: .
J gene: TRBJ1-2
V gene: TRBV5-1

CDR3 DNA: TGTGCCAGCAGCTCGTCGCGGAACGCGATCTACAATGAGCAGTTCTTC
CDR3 protein: CASSSSRNAIYNEQFF
D gene: .
clone size: .
J gene: TRBJ2-1
V gene: TRBV5-6

CDR3 DNA: TGTGCCTGGACGCCGGGACCGAACTCCTACGAGCAGTACTTC
CDR3 protein: CAWTPGPNSYEQYF
D gene: .
clone size: .
J gene: TRBJ2-7
V gene: TRBV30

CDR3 DNA: TGTGCCTGGGGGGGAGGACAGGGGCAGTTCTTC
CDR3 protein: CAWGGGQGQFF
D gene: TRBD1
clone size: few
J gene: TRBJ2-1
V gene: TRBV30

CDR3 DNA: TGTGCCAGCAGCTTAGTGGCGGGAGGGCCAGAAAATGAGCAGTTCTTC
CDR3 protein: CASSLVAGGPENEQFF
D gene: TRBD2
clone size: .
J gene: TRBJ2-1
V gene: TRBV7-3

CDR3 DNA: TGTGCCAGCAGCGTAGAGGCAGGGGCGAACACTGAAGCTTTCTTT
CDR3 protein: CASSVEAGANTEAFF
D gene: .
clone size: once
J gene: TRBJ1-1
V gene: TRBV9

CDR3 DNA: TGTGCCAGCAGTCCGGAAGGGGGGACCGGAGCCGTGATATATTTT
CDR3 protein: CASSPEGGTGAVIYF
D gene: .
clone size: .
J gene: TRBJ1-3
V gene: TRBV6-5

CDR3 DNA: TGTGCCAGCAGCCCACCTAACACCTATGGCTACACCTTC
CDR3 protein: CASSPPNTYGYTF
D gene: .
clone size: .
J gene: TRBJ1-2
V gene: TRBV7-9

CDR3 DNA: TGTGCCAGCTCACCACCGGAATTCCCCTCTGGAAACACCATATATTTT
CDR3 protein: CASSPPEFPSGNTIYF
D gene: .
clone size: .
J gene: TRBJ1-3
V gene: TRBV18

CDR3 DNA: TGTGCCAGCAGTTTATTAGGCAGGGTACTTCAAGCGGGAAACACCGGGGAGCTGTTTTTT
CDR3 protein: CASSLLGRVLQAGNTGELFF
D gene: TRBD2
clone size: .
J gene: TRBJ2-2
V gene: TRBV27

CDR3 DNA: TGTGCCAGCAGTAGGGAGGGCACTGAAGCTTTCTTT
CDR3 protein: CASSREGTEAFF
D gene: .
clone size: .
J gene: TRBJ1-1
V gene: TRBV6-1

CDR3 DNA: TGTGCCAGCTCACCACCGTGGGGTTGGGGGTACGAGCAGTACTTC
CDR3 protein: CASSPPWGWGYEQYF
D gene: .
clone size: .
J gene: TRBJ2-7
V gene: TRBV18

CDR3 DNA: TGTGCCAGCAGCTTGGTTGGGACCCAAGAGACCCAGTACTTC
CDR3 protein: CASSLVGTQETQYF
D gene: .
clone size: .
J gene: TRBJ2-5
V gene: TRBV5-4